A selection of T cell receptor beta chains follows, all from one sample in a study of T cell responses to AZD1222 COVID-19 vaccine. Sequencing used immunoSEQ multiplex PCR; TCRdb keeps in-frame clones, though not all of them. In the table there are 90,000 to 100,000 clones, roughly 90% of which are singletons. The sequencing here drew on peripheral blood, taken on day 0 of AZD1222 vaccination. Receptors were obtained from an adult in good health. Each CDR3 is given with its conserved first and last residue. A D gene is named only where the DNA matches it firmly. Some rows mark clone size as missing; the rest say once, few, many or name a class of expanded clone.

CDR3 DNA	CDR3 protein	D gene	clone size	V gene	J gene	CDR3 length
TGTGCCAGCAGTTTACAAGGCTCTGGAAACACCATATATTTT	CASSLQGSGNTIYF	-	-	TRBV9	TRBJ1-3	14
TGTGCCAGCAGTGGGTTGAGAAATCAGCCCCAGCATTTT	CASSGLRNQPQHF	-	-	TRBV2	TRBJ1-5	13
TGTGCCAGCACCTTAGAATTGCGAGGTGAGCAGTACTTC	CASTLELRGEQYF	-	once	TRBV12-3/TRBV12-4	TRBJ2-7	13
TGTGCCAGCAGTGAAGCCTACGGGGAATTCTACGAGCAGTACTTC	CASSEAYGEFYEQYF	-	-	TRBV6-1	TRBJ2-7	15
TGTGCCAGTACCCGATCCACGCCCCGCAATGAGCAGTTCTTC	CASTRSTPRNEQFF	-	-	TRBV19	TRBJ2-1	14
TGTGCCAGCAGCTCGTATAATAGCGGCTTACAAGAGACCCAGTACTTC	CASSSYNSGLQETQYF	-	-	TRBV11-2	TRBJ2-5	16
TGTGCCAGCAGTTACTCAGGCTGGAGCTCTGGAAACACCATATATTTT	CASSYSGWSSGNTIYF	-	once	TRBV6-2/TRBV6-3	TRBJ1-3	16
TGTGCCAGCAGCTTAGCCAGCGGGGGGTTGGATGAGCAGTTCTTC	CASSLASGGLDEQFF	TRBD2	-	TRBV7-9	TRBJ2-1	15
TGTGCCAGCAGTTACTGGGGGGAGAAAAGCGGGGAGCTGTTTTTT	CASSYWGEKSGELFF	-	-	TRBV6-5	TRBJ2-2	15
TGTGCCAGCAGCTTAGTTGTTTCCGGGAGAGGGGAGACCCAGTACTTC	CASSLVVSGRGETQYF	-	-	TRBV7-9	TRBJ2-5	16
TGTGCCAGCAGTGACTCGGCAAACTATGGCTACACCTTC	CASSDSANYGYTF	-	-	TRBV6-4	TRBJ1-2	13
TGTGCCACCAGCAGGGACACCGGGGAGCTGTTTTTT	CATSRDTGELFF	-	-	TRBV15	TRBJ2-2	12
TGTGCCAGCAGTGATGGAACGGGAGGTTATGAGCAGTTCTTC	CASSDGTGGYEQFF	TRBD2	-	TRBV2	TRBJ2-1	14
TGTGCCAGCAGTCGTACTAGCGGTCTTAACACCGGGGAGCTGTTTTTT	CASSRTSGLNTGELFF	TRBD2	-	TRBV6-6	TRBJ2-2	16
TGTGCCAGCAGCCCAATGGGACAGATTTTTTACAATGAGCAGTTCTTC	CASSPMGQIFYNEQFF	TRBD1	once	TRBV9	TRBJ2-1	16
TGCGCCAGCAGTGATGTGCTAGCGGGTGAGGAGACCCAGTACTTC	CASSDVLAGEETQYF	TRBD2	-	TRBV10-2	TRBJ2-5	15
TGTGCCAGCAGTGAATTGGTCAGGGGGGGGGAAAAACTGTTTTTT	CASSELVRGGEKLFF	TRBD1	-	TRBV6-1	TRBJ1-4	15
TGTGCCAGCAGCCCCCTAACCCATCTTAGCGGGAGGGCCGGCAATGAGCAGTTCTTC	CASSPLTHLSGRAGNEQFF	TRBD2	-	TRBV4-2	TRBJ2-1	19
TGTGCCAGCAGTGAGCAGGGGAATTCACCCCTCCACTTT	CASSEQGNSPLHF	-	-	TRBV6-1	TRBJ1-6	13
TGTGCCAGCAGCTCGGACAGGGGGCCTGGTCAGCCCCAGCATTTT	CASSSDRGPGQPQHF	TRBD1	-	TRBV7-9	TRBJ1-5	15
TGTGCCAGCAGTTATACGACAGGGGCGGCTGGCTACACCTTC	CASSYTTGAAGYTF	TRBD1	-	TRBV28	TRBJ1-2	14
TGTGCCACCAGTGATTTTAGACAGAGCTCCTACAATGAGCAGTTCTTC	CATSDFRQSSYNEQFF	-	-	TRBV24-1	TRBJ2-1	16
TGTGCCAGCAGTTTGTATGGAGAGGGCACTGAAGCTTTCTTT	CASSLYGEGTEAFF	-	-	TRBV28	TRBJ1-1	14
TGTGCCAGCAGTGTCGTGGGAAACCACGATGAGCAGTTCTTC	CASSVVGNHDEQFF	-	few	TRBV6-4	TRBJ2-1	14
TGTGCCAGCAGCTTAGCGTCTGGAAGCGGGAGATACCAAGAGACCCAGTACTTC	CASSLASGSGRYQETQYF	TRBD2	-	TRBV11-1	TRBJ2-5	18
TGTGCCAGCAGTGAAGCCGTCGGGGCTAACTATGGCTACACCTTC	CASSEAVGANYGYTF	-	-	TRBV6-1	TRBJ1-2	15
TGCGCCAGCAGCTTGTCGAACAGGGCTGAAAATGGCTACACCTTC	CASSLSNRAENGYTF	-	-	TRBV5-1	TRBJ1-2	15
TGTGCCAGTACAACCACAAGGGGACAGTCCAATTCTGGGGCCAACGTCCTGACTTTC	CASTTTRGQSNSGANVLTF	TRBD1	once	TRBV19	TRBJ2-6	19
TGTGCCAGCTCGGGACAGGGCGTCAATCAGCCCCAGCATTTT	CASSGQGVNQPQHF	TRBD1	-	TRBV2	TRBJ1-5	14
TGTGCCACCAGCAGAGGGGAACGGAAACTCCCCTACAATGAGCAGTTCTTC	CATSRGERKLPYNEQFF	-	-	TRBV15	TRBJ2-1	17
TGTGCCATCAGTATGACAGGGTTGAACACTGAAGCTTTCTTT	CAISMTGLNTEAFF	TRBD1	once	TRBV10-3	TRBJ1-1	14
TGTGCCAGCAGTTTTTTCGCAAAAGGGACCACAAGCACAGATACGCAGTATTTT	CASSFFAKGTTSTDTQYF	-	-	TRBV27	TRBJ2-3	18
TGCAGCGTTCCGACAGGGAAAGCATCGGACTATGGCTACACCTTC	CSVPTGKASDYGYTF	TRBD1	-	TRBV29-1	TRBJ1-2	15
TGCAGTGCTAGTAAGGCGGGAGTTACAGATACGCAGTATTTT	CSASKAGVTDTQYF	TRBD2	-	TRBV20-1	TRBJ2-3	14
TGTGCCAGCAGTAGCGACCGGGGCGCAGATACGCAGTATTTT	CASSSDRGADTQYF	-	-	TRBV25-1	TRBJ2-3	14